This entry features one T cell receptor (beta chain) sequence. Antigen specificity is unknown. This sample is part of a study of identical twins. Regarding the study as a whole: Abundant cord blood beta clonotypes carried fewer insertions; memory repertoires showed none.

With template switching, a universal primer site was added, and the cDNA carried unique molecular identifiers. One entry per CDR3 protein, called by TCRdb with MiXCR from the 5' RACE reads. The sample lists about 460,000 distinct CDR3 sequences, 14% occurring once. This sample also belongs to another study, concerning yellow fever vaccine responses in identical twins.

Input material: CD4+ T cells sorted from blood. This TCR was recovered from a young woman in good health.

The CDR3 spells CASRISTNYEQYF. DNA of the CDR3: TGTGCCAGCAGGATTTCGACGAACTACGAGCAGTACTTC. The chain is built from TRBV28 and TRBJ2-7; D gene unclear. Germline V gene data show CDR1 as MDHEN and CDR2 as SYDVKM. The CDR3 runs 13 residues. V was trimmed by 6 bases and J by 3 bases, leaving 12 bases between them.